What follows describes a single TCR beta chain. These data originate in a study of cytomegalovirus exposure and HLA in healthy donors. The CDR3 has 15 amino acids. Germline V gene lookup returns CDR1 SEHNR and CDR2 FQNEAQ (reference sequence). Trimming took 3 bases from V and 4 from J; bases not matched to a gene: 5. The PCR had 60 Vbeta and 13 Jbeta primers. Method: immunoSEQ multiplex PCR; TCRdb's copy keeps in-frame clones and lacks some. The top ten clones hold around 1.6% of a sample with about 55,000 clones, 82% of them seen once. J is TRBJ1-3 and V is TRBV7-9; 8 positions match TRBD1. The sequence derives from a man aged 30 to 39 in good health and CMV-seronegative. Specimen: PBMCs. The CDR3: CASSFATGGGNTIYF. CDR3 coding DNA: TGTGCCAGCAGCTTTGCAACAGGGGGAGGAAACACCATATATTTT.